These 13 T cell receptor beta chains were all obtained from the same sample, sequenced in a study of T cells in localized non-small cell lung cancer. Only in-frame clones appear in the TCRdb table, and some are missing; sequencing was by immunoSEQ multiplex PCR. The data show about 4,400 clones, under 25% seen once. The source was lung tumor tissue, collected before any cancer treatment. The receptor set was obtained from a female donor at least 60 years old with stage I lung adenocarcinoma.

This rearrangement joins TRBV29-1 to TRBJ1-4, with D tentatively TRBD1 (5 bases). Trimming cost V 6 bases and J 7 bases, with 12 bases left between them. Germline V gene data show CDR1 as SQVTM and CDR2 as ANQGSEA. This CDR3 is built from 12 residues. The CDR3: CSVLEGSEKLFF. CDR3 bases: TGCAGCGTGTTGGAGGGGAGTGAAAAACTGTTTTTT.

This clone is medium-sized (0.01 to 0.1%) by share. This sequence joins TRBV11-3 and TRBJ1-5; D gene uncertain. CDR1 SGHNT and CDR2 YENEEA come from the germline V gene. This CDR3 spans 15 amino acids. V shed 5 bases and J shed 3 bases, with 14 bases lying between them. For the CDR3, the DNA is TGTGCCAGCAGCGGCAGGCCTCTTCCCAATCAGCCCCAGCATTTT. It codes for CASSGRPLPNQPQHF.

CDR3 nucleotide sequence: TGTGCCAGCAGCTTAGGGACAGGGGGCGAAACTGAAGCTTTCTTT. It specifies CASSLGTGGETEAFF. The genes are TRBV11-3 and TRBJ1-1; TRBD1 matches 11 bases. This CDR3 has 15 residues. Per the germline V gene, CDR1 is SGHNT and CDR2 is YENEEA. The ends lost 1 base at V and 5 bases at J; junction bases unmatched: 3.

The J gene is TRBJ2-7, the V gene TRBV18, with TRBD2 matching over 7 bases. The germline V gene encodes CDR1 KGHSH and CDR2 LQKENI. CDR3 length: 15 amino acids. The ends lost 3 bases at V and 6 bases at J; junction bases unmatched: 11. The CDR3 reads CASSPRGGEVFEQYF. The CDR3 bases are TGTGCCAGCTCACCCCGGGGAGGGGAAGTCTTCGAGCAGTACTTC.

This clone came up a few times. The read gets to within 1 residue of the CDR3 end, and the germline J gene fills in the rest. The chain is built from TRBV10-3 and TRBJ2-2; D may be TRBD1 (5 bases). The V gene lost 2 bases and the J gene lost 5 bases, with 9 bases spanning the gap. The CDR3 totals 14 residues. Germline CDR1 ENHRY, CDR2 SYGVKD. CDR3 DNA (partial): TGTGCCATCAGTGAGGGGGCAGTGACCGGGGAGCTGTTT. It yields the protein CAISEGAVTGELF. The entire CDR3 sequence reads CAISEGAVTGELFF.

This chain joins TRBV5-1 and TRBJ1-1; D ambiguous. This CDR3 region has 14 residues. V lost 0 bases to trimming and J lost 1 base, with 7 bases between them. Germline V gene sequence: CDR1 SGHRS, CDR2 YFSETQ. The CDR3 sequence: CASSLGGWNTEAFF. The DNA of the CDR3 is TGCGCCAGCAGCTTGGGGGGATGGAACACTGAAGCTTTCTTT.

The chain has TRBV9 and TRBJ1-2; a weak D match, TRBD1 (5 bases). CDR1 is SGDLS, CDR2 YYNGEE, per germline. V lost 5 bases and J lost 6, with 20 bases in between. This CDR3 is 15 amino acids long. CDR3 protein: CASSEVKGPGDGYTF. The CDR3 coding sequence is TGTGCCAGCAGTGAAGTTAAGGGGCCGGGGGATGGCTACACCTTC.

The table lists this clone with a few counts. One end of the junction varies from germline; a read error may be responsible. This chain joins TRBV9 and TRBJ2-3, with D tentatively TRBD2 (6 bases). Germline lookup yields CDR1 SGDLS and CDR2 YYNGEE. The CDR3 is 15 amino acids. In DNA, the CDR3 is TGTGCCAGCAGTAGGGTTAGCGGACGCACGGATACGCAGTATTTT. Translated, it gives CASSRVSGRTDTQYF.

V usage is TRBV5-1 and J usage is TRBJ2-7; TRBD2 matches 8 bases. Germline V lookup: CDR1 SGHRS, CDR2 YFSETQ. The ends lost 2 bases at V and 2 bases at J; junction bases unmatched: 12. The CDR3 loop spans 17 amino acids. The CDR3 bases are TGCGCCAGCAGCTTACGAGGGACACTAGCGGCCCCCTACGAGCAGTACTTC. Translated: CASSLRGTLAAPYEQYF.

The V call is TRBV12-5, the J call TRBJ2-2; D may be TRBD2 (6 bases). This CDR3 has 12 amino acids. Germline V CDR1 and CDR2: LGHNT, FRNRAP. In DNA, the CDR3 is TGTGCCAGCAACTTCGGGGGCGGGGAGCTGTTTTTT. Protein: CASNFGGGELFF.

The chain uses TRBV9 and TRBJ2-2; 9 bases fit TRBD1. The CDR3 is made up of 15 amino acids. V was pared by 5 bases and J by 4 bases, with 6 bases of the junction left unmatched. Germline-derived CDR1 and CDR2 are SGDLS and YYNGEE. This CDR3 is CASRKQGAGTGELFF. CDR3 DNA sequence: TGTGCCAGCAGAAAACAGGGGGCTGGCACCGGGGAGCTGTTTTTT.

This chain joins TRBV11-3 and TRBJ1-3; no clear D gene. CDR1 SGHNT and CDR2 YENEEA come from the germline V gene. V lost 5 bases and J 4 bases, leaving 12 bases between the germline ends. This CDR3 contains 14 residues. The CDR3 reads CASSPSRTGNTIYF. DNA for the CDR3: TGTGCCAGCAGCCCCAGTAGGACGGGAAACACCATATATTTT.

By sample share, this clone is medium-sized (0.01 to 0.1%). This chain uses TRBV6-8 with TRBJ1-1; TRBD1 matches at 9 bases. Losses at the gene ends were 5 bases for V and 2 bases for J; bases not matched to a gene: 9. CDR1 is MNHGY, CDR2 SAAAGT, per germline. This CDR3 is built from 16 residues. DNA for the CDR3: TGTGCCAGCAGTGCATTTGGGACAGGGATAAACACTGAAGCTTTCTTT. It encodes CASSAFGTGINTEAFF.